The 13 T cell receptor beta chains reported below all come from one sample, sequenced in a study of blood T cell repertoires in COVID-19. The method was immunoSEQ multiplex PCR; TCRdb's version includes in-frame clones alone and lacks a portion of them. The sample carries 150,000 to 200,000 clones, 60% to 80% recorded once. The sample consisted of peripheral blood. These receptors came from a man in his 70s with acute or convalescent COVID-19.

This rearrangement joins TRBV6-1 to TRBJ1-5; possibly TRBD1 for D (5 bases). CDR3 length: 15 amino acids. Germline assignment: CDR1 MNHNS and CDR2 SASEGT. V lost 1 base to trimming and J lost 10 bases, with 17 bases between them. The CDR3 nucleotides are TGTGCCAGCAGTGAAGGATGGACAACCTTGGGACCCCAGCATTTT. Its protein is CASSEGWTTLGPQHF.

This clone occurred a few times. The chain is built from TRBV7-8 and TRBJ1-2; D gene uncertain. V dropped 5 bases and J dropped 8 bases, with 18 bases sitting between them. CDR1 and CDR2 from the germline V gene are SGHVS and FQNEAQ. The CDR3 is made up of 14 amino acids. The DNA for the CDR3 is TGTGCCAGCAGCCTGGGGAGTGGTGGGATCGGCTACACCTTC. This translates into CASSLGSGGIGYTF.

V is TRBV5-4 and J is TRBJ2-4; 10 nucleotides agree with TRBD1. J gave up 8 bases and V 4 bases, and 6 bases lay outside the gene matches. Germline CDR1 is SGHNT and CDR2 is YYREEE (reference sequence). This CDR3 region has 14 residues. As DNA, the CDR3 is TGTGCCAGCAGCCGGGACAGGGGTAGAGACATTCAGTACTTC. It is translated as CASSRDRGRDIQYF.

The chain has TRBV5-4 and TRBJ1-4, with TRBD1 matching 9 bases. V dropped 4 bases and J dropped 7; count of bases not matched to a gene: 8. Germline values: CDR1 SGHNT, CDR2 YYREEE (reference sequence). The CDR3 runs to 15 residues. The CDR3 loop reads CASSGPGQGGEKLFF. The DNA for the CDR3 is TGTGCCAGCAGCGGGCCGGGACAGGGAGGTGAAAAACTGTTTTTT.

V usage is TRBV6-5 and J usage is TRBJ1-6, with TRBD1 matching over 11 bases. The CDR3 covers 14 residues. Germline-derived CDR1 and CDR2 are MNHEY and SVGAGI. V lost 7 bases and J lost 7; bases outside the gene matches: 3. The CDR3 sequence is CASKGQGENSPLHF. The CDR3, as DNA: TGTGCCAGCAAGGGACAGGGGGAAAATTCACCCCTCCACTTT.

The chain joins TRBV27 to TRBJ2-7; 8 nucleotides agree with TRBD1. V was pared by 5 bases and J by 0 bases, with 9 bases of the junction left unmatched. The CDR3 has 16 amino acids. Per the germline V gene, CDR1 is MNHEY and CDR2 is SMNVEV (reference sequence). The CDR3, as DNA: TGTGCCAGCAGTCCATCACAGGGGGGCACCTCCTACGAGCAGTACTTC. Translating it yields CASSPSQGGTSYEQYF.

The chain recombines TRBV6-6 with TRBJ2-7, with 7 bases lining up with TRBD2. V was pared by 0 bases and J by 5 bases, with 7 bases of the junction left unmatched. Per the germline V gene, CDR1 is MNHNY and CDR2 is SVGAGI (reference sequence). This CDR3 contains 15 residues. CDR3 DNA sequence: TGTGCCAGCAGTTACTCGCCGGGAGGAGGGCACGAGCAGTACTTC. Translation gives CASSYSPGGGHEQYF.

V and J are TRBV2 and TRBJ2-7; TRBD1 matches 9 bases. With 6 bases clipped from V and 4 bases from J, the junction kept 4 bases outside the gene matches. The length of the CDR3 is 13 residues. Per the germline V gene, CDR1 is SNHLY and CDR2 is FYNNEI. CDR3 residues: CASRRDRDYEQYF. CDR3 DNA: TGTGCCAGCAGGCGGGACAGGGATTACGAGCAGTACTTC.

The CDR3 loop is CASSLYRGGTETQYF. Here the CDR3 DNA reads TGTGCCAGCAGTTTATACAGGGGGGGAACAGAGACCCAGTACTTC. The chain couples TRBV28 to TRBJ2-5; possible D gene TRBD1, 8 bases. CDR1 is MDHEN and CDR2 is SYDVKM in the germline V gene. V lost 1 base and J 4 bases, leaving 13 bases between the germline ends. The CDR3 length is 15 residues.

This clone was seen a handful of times. The rearrangement uses TRBV28 and TRBJ1-5; TRBD1 matches at 9 bases. J lost 0 bases, V lost 5 bases, and 2 bases had no gene match. Germline lookup yields CDR1 MDHEN and CDR2 SYDVKM. The CDR3 loop spans 15 amino acids. In DNA form, the CDR3 reads TGTGCCAGCAGTCCGACAGGGGGTAGCAATCAGCCCCAGCATTTT. Its protein is CASSPTGGSNQPQHF.

The chain links TRBV7-2 to TRBJ2-4; possible D gene TRBD2, 5 bases. The CDR3 has 14 residues. Trimming left V 0 bases short and J 9 bases short, with 12 bases between. Germline V lookup: CDR1 SGHTA, CDR2 FQGNSA. CDR3 in amino acids: CASSLAARSGIQYF. The DNA for the CDR3 is TGTGCCAGCAGCTTAGCGGCTAGAAGCGGCATTCAGTACTTC.

V is TRBV24-1 and J is TRBJ1-5, with D maybe TRBD1 (5 bases). The CDR3 has 17 residues. Trimming removed 4 bases from V and 0 bases from J, with 15 bases in between. Looked up from germline, CDR1 is KGHDR and CDR2 is SFDVKD. The CDR3 reads CATSDSQATHSNQPQHF. The CDR3, as DNA: TGTGCCACCAGTGACTCACAGGCCACGCATAGCAATCAGCCCCAGCATTTT.

The chain is built from TRBV5-4 and TRBJ2-4; D possibly corresponds to TRBD2 (6 bases). The CDR3 is made up of 17 amino acids. The ends were cut back, 0 bases at V and 0 bases at J, with 13 bases in the middle. Germline V gene data show CDR1 as SGHNT and CDR2 as YYREEE (reference sequence). CDR3 loop: CASSLVGGTSAKNIQYF. The CDR3 bases are TGTGCCAGCAGCTTGGTGGGGGGTACTTCAGCCAAAAACATTCAGTACTTC.